This paragraph reports one T cell receptor beta chain. Its antigen specificity is not known. Per-nucleotide qualities are absent, and no much larger clonotype sits a single base away. The sample belongs to a study of T-cell memory formation after mild COVID-19 (dated by TCRdb to the early 2020s). About the full investigation: Most TCR sequence clusters were specific to one of the two donors. Longitudinal TCRalpha and TCRbeta repertoire sequencing tracked T-cell clones expanding and contracting after mild COVID-19 in a couple of donors. The cohort comprised two young, previously healthy adult volunteers, one female and one male.

Results and caveats for the whole study, not just this receptor: Whether the second-wave clones peaking on day 37 were SARS-CoV-2 specific was not confirmed. Contracting CD4+ clones were located mainly in the CM and EM memory subsets, whereas CD8+ clones were found to be enriched in EMRA. Balanced CD4/CD8 phenotypes were observed for clones contracting from day 15 to 85, whereas a bias towards CD4+ was observed for a second wave of clones expanding from day 15 to 37. The study covered only a couple of mild cases, and larger cohorts including severe cases with pre-infection samples were considered necessary. Some responding clones were detected in pre-infection memory, suggesting pre-existing cross-reactive memory T cells joined the SARS-CoV-2 response.

Ficoll-Paque density gradient centrifugation was the method used to isolate PBMCs. The sequencer was an Illumina NovaSeq 6000. Using 5'RACE with constant-segment primers, TCRalpha and TCRbeta cDNA libraries were constructed, with sample barcodes and unique molecular identifiers added in the process. RNA was extracted from every sample with Trizol reagent. Library amplification was performed in two PCR steps, and a second sample barcode and Illumina TruSeq adapters were introduced in the second step. Sequencing of libraries was performed on an Illumina NovaSeq with 2 x 150 bp paired-end reads. The authors' analysis ran thus. With migec v1.2.7, reads were demultiplexed and then collapsed into UMI-guided consensus sequences. Using mixcr v2.1.11, the UMI consensuses were aligned to TRA and TRB V and J templates and assembled into clonotypes. A clonotype was counted as expanded or contracted only when both edgeR and NoisET called the clonotype significant, with the noise models trained on biological replicates. For edgeR calls, a false discovery rate-adjusted p below 0.01 and a log2 fold-change threshold of 1 were applied. As an exploratory analysis of dynamics, max-normalized trajectories of the 1000 most abundant clonotypes were examined with PCA combined with hierarchical clustering. The CD4 or CD8 phenotype of responding clones was assigned using the separately sequenced CD4+ and CD8+ repertoires. TCRdb redid the processing of the public reads, applying fastp at Q25 and MiXCR, and retained in-frame beta chains. All rows with the same CDR3 protein become a single entry with the most common DNA and genes. The V and J calls shown here were made by TCRdb, not taken from the authors' results. The sample data list about 110,000 distinct CDR3 sequences, and 20% to 25% of these were observed just once. The ten largest make up around 41% of the sample.

The CDR3 measures 14 amino acids from cysteine to valine. Kept here is only the CDR3 DNA, which spans 42 bases and is read in frame from base 1. According to the germline V gene, CDR1 reads LGHNA and CDR2 reads YSLEER. V is shortened by 4 bases, J by 3 bases, and the region joining them spans 13 bases. The source material was PBMCs or a T cell subset sorted from them (not recorded which). The source is a man aged 18 to 30 who had mild COVID-19 (a few samples of this study predate the infection). The sample titles of this study are shuffled in the database, so cell type and time point are left out; the donor was told from shared clones. This chain joins TRBV4-3 to TRBJ2-7, with the D gene not clear enough to name. The DNA is TGCGCCAGCAGCCCACCACTAAAGGGCTACGAGCAGTACGTC. This translates into CASSPPLKGYEQYV.